These 6 T cell receptor beta chains were all obtained from the same sample, sequenced in a study of T-cell memory formation after mild COVID-19. From the 5' RACE reads, TCRdb called clonotypes with MiXCR, one entry per CDR3 protein. The repertoire holds roughly 450,000 distinct CDR3 sequences, with about 20% as singletons. Sample: PBMCs or a T cell subset sorted from them (not recorded which). These receptors originate from a man younger than 30 who had mild COVID-19 (a few samples of this study predate the infection). Cell type and time point are not known.

This clonotype came up many times. The rearrangement uses TRBV5-1 and TRBJ2-7; possible D gene TRBD2, 5 bases. V lost 0 bases, J lost 0 bases, and 13 bases lay in between. The CDR3 contains 16 residues. CDR1 and CDR2 (germline): SGHRS, YFSETQ. The CDR3 DNA sequence: TGCGCCAGCAGCTTGGCCGGGAACAACCCCTCCTACGAGCAGTACTTC. The encoded protein is CASSLAGNNPSYEQYF.

This clonotype was detected ten times or more. The chain carries TRBV20-1 and TRBJ1-1, with no clear D. The CDR3 has 12 amino acids. Looked up from germline, CDR1 is DFQATT and CDR2 is SNEGSKA (reference sequence). V lost 3 bases and J lost 3, with 8 bases in between. The DNA for the CDR3 is TGCAGTGCTAGGTGGCCGGACACTGAAGCTTTCTTT. Protein product: CSARWPDTEAFF.

This clonotype was recorded a few times. The chain links TRBV5-1 to TRBJ1-2; unclear D gene. Between the trimmed V and J ends, which lost 2 bases and 0 bases, there was a span of 5 bases. Germline V gives CDR1 SGHRS, CDR2 YFSETQ. The CDR3 is 13 residues long. The CDR3 here is CASSLSPNYGYTF. Here the CDR3 DNA reads TGCGCCAGCAGCTTAAGTCCTAACTATGGCTACACCTTC.

The J gene is TRBJ1-2, the V gene TRBV9, with 7 bases identical to TRBD1. Germline lookup yields CDR1 SGDLS and CDR2 YYNGEE. CDR3 length equals 16 residues. The junction had 11 bases not matched to a gene; V was cut back by 0 bases and J by 6 bases. CDR3 DNA sequence: TGTGCCAGCAGCGTAGCCGACAGGGCTGGGTTACATGGCTACACCTTC. Amino acid sequence: CASSVADRAGLHGYTF.

This clonotype has more than one count but fewer than ten. The genes are TRBV4-2 and TRBJ2-5; possibly TRBD2 for D (6 bases). With 1 base removed from V and 4 bases from J, the gap between germline ends came to 16 bases. The CDR3 contains 16 residues. CDR1 and CDR2 from the germline V gene are LGHNA and YNFKEQ. The DNA of the CDR3 is TGTGCCAGCAGCCAAGGTTCACTAGCTCGATCAGAGACCCAGTACTTC. Translated, it gives CASSQGSLARSETQYF.

This clonotype was counted only a few times. The V and J genes are TRBV5-8 and TRBJ2-1; D perhaps matches TRBD1 (6 bases). The CDR3 length is 15 residues. V was trimmed by 5 bases and J by 5 bases, leaving 17 bases between them. Germline CDR1 SGHTS, CDR2 YDEGEE. CDR3: CASSYTGFLDNEQFF. DNA of the CDR3: TGTGCCAGCAGTTATACAGGGTTCCTGGACAATGAGCAGTTCTTC.